Below, 17 T cell receptor beta chains from the same sample are listed, as sequenced in a study of PD-L1 blockade in urothelial cancer. Assay: immunoSEQ multiplex PCR; the TCRdb copy retains only in-frame clones and omits some. The sample yields 23,000 or so clones, roughly 84% seen once. Time point reported: peripheral blood 6 weeks after treatment start. The material sequenced was PBMCs, taken around atezolizumab (anti-PD-L1) treatment. The receptors were gathered from a man aged 70 or older with urothelial cancer.

The chain carries TRBV5-1 and TRBJ2-5, with 8 bases that match TRBD1. V was clipped by 4 bases and J by 5 bases; unmatched bases: 7. The CDR3 consists of 14 residues. CDR1 is SGHRS, CDR2 YFSETQ, per germline. In nucleotides, the CDR3 is TGCGCCAGCAGCCCGGGGACAGGAGGGGAGACCCAGTACTTC. Translated, it gives CASSPGTGGETQYF.

The chain combines TRBV18 with TRBJ1-2; possible D gene TRBD1, 5 bases. CDR3 length: 14 amino acids. Germline CDR1 is KGHSH and CDR2 is LQKENI. V was shortened by 0 bases and J by 5 bases, with 10 bases between the two germline ends. This CDR3 reads CASSPPGRAYGYTF. The DNA for the CDR3 is TGTGCCAGCTCACCACCTGGCAGGGCTTATGGCTACACCTTC.

J is TRBJ1-2 and V is TRBV2; D may be TRBD1 (5 bases). This CDR3 comprises 13 residues. From germline, CDR1 is SNHLY and CDR2 FYNNEI. V shed 5 bases and J shed 4 bases, with 11 bases lying between them. The CDR3 nucleotides read TGTGCCAGCAGTTTTGACAGCACCTATGGCTACACCTTC. Its protein product is CASSFDSTYGYTF.

The V call is TRBV11-2, the J call TRBJ2-1; possible D gene TRBD1, 6 bases. CDR1 and CDR2 (germline): SGHAT, FQNNGV. The CDR3 has 12 amino acids. Trimming cost V 8 bases and J 5 bases, with 10 bases left between them. CDR3 sequence reads: CASGDRNNEQFF. The CDR3 bases are TGTGCCAGCGGAGACAGGAACAATGAGCAGTTCTTC.

The chain employs TRBV2 and TRBJ2-1, with TRBD2 matching over 13 bases. The V and J ends lost 3 bases and 0 bases, in that order; junction bases with no gene match: 8. The CDR3 consists of 19 residues. Per the germline V gene, CDR1 is SNHLY and CDR2 is FYNNEI. In DNA form, the CDR3 reads TGTGCCAGCAGTGACACGATGGGACTAGCGGGGAACTCCTACAATGAGCAGTTCTTC. Protein product: CASSDTMGLAGNSYNEQFF.

This chain connects TRBV29-1 to TRBJ2-3, with 12 bases lining up with TRBD1. This CDR3 spans 15 amino acids. Looked up from germline, CDR1 is SQVTM and CDR2 is ANQGSEA. V was clipped by 5 bases and J by 4 bases; unmatched bases: 7. CDR3 amino acids: CSVLDGTGGPDTQYF. CDR3 DNA: TGCAGCGTTTTAGACGGGACAGGGGGCCCAGATACGCAGTATTTT.

The chain recombines TRBV19 with TRBJ2-2, with 9 bases fitting TRBD2. CDR1 is LNHDA and CDR2 is SQIVND in the germline V gene (reference sequence). The J segment lost 6 bases and the V segment lost 8 bases, leaving 13 bases of the junction unmatched. The CDR3 sequence is 16 residues long. CDR3 in DNA: TGTGCCAGTGTTCATGTGGCGGGAGGGCCCCCCGGGGAGCTGTTTTTT. Translating gives CASVHVAGGPPGELFF.

The genes are TRBV20-1 and TRBJ2-1; D perhaps matches TRBD2 (6 bases). Per the germline V gene, CDR1 is DFQATT and CDR2 is SNEGSKA (reference sequence). There are 11 residues in the CDR3. The germline V and J ends were trimmed by 5 bases and 9 bases, with 11 bases remaining between them. CDR3 nucleotide sequence: TGCAGTGCTGACTCGGAGGGTGAGCAGTTCTTC. It translates to CSADSEGEQFF.

The sample holds a few counts of this clone. The V gene is TRBV2, the J gene TRBJ1-4, with D possibly TRBD1 on 6 matching bases. CDR3 size: 14 residues. V was clipped by 3 bases and J by 8 bases, with 13 bases between them. Germline values: CDR1 SNHLY, CDR2 FYNNEI. CDR3 amino acids: CASSDRGLGEKLFF. CDR3 DNA: TGTGCCAGCAGTGACAGGGGTCTAGGGGAAAAACTGTTTTTT.

The chain joins TRBV25-1 to TRBJ1-2; no reliable D call. This CDR3 has 13 amino acids. Trimming took off 5 bases at V and 2 bases at J, with 9 bases between the two ends. Germline CDR1 MGHDK, CDR2 SYGVNS. CDR3 residues: CASSIGGNYGYTF. In DNA, the CDR3 is TGTGCCAGCAGTATCGGCGGCAACTATGGCTACACCTTC.

The V gene is TRBV19, the J gene TRBJ2-3; 7 nucleotides line up with TRBD1. The CDR3 runs to 17 residues. With 1 base clipped from V and 4 bases from J, the junction kept 11 bases outside the gene matches. The V gene's germline CDR1 is LNHDA and CDR2 SQIVND (reference sequence). The CDR3 DNA follows: TGTGCCAGTAGTATAGTTCCTGACAGGGTGTTTGCAGATACGCAGTATTTT. This codes for CASSIVPDRVFADTQYF.

The CDR3 region has the DNA TGTGCCAGCAGCGAACAGGGAAACACTGAAGCTTTCTTT. This sequence encodes CASSEQGNTEAFF. The gene calls are TRBV9 and TRBJ1-1, with a tentative D call TRBD1 (6 bases). The V end was cut by 3 bases, the J end by 2 bases, with 8 bases between. CDR1 and CDR2 (germline): SGDLS, YYNGEE. The CDR3 consists of 13 residues.

CDR3 bases: TGTGCCAGCCTAGCGGGCCCACGCAATGAGCAGTTCTTC. It encodes CASLAGPRNEQFF. The genes are TRBV11-1 and TRBJ2-1; 8 bases match TRBD2. The CDR3 extends over 13 amino acids. The V and J ends lost 8 bases and 6 bases, in that order; junction bases with no gene match: 6. Germline assignment: CDR1 SGHAT and CDR2 FQDESV (reference sequence).

The chain combines TRBV11-1 with TRBJ2-2; 7 positions agree with TRBD1. CDR3 length: 14 amino acids. Germline values: CDR1 SGHAT, CDR2 FQDESV (reference sequence). J was trimmed by 1 base and V by 5 bases; bases with no gene match: 1. DNA for the CDR3: TGTGCCAGCAGCCGGACAGGGAACACCGGGGAGCTGTTTTTT. Translated: CASSRTGNTGELFF.

CDR3 coding DNA: TGTGCCAGCAGCCCCCGACTAGACTCCTACAATGAGCAGTTCTTC. Translation gives CASSPRLDSYNEQFF. The V and J genes are TRBV11-2 and TRBJ2-1; possibly TRBD2 for D (6 bases). CDR1 is SGHAT, CDR2 FQNNGV, per germline. With 5 bases removed from V and 0 bases from J, the gap between germline ends came to 11 bases. The CDR3 totals 15 residues.

This clone turned up a few times. V and J are TRBV30 and TRBJ1-4; 8 bases align to TRBD1. Germline V gives CDR1 GTSNPN, CDR2 SVGIG (reference sequence). This CDR3 has 14 residues. V lost 3 bases to trimming and J lost 8 bases; unmatched junction nucleotides: 8. The CDR3 spells CAWREMTGAEKLFF. CDR3 in DNA: TGTGCCTGGAGGGAGATGACAGGGGCGGAAAAACTGTTTTTT.

Concerning this clone: The sample holds other DNA sequences that translate to the same CDR3. This chain connects TRBV7-9 to TRBJ2-1; 8 bases fit TRBD2. The V and J ends lost 5 bases and 0 bases, in that order; junction bases with no gene match: 3. CDR3 length equals 15 residues. Germline V CDR1 and CDR2: SEHNR, FQNEAQ (reference sequence). CDR3 amino acids: CASSPTSDSYNEQFF. CDR3 nucleotide sequence: TGTGCCAGCAGCCCGACTAGCGACTCCTACAATGAGCAGTTCTTC.